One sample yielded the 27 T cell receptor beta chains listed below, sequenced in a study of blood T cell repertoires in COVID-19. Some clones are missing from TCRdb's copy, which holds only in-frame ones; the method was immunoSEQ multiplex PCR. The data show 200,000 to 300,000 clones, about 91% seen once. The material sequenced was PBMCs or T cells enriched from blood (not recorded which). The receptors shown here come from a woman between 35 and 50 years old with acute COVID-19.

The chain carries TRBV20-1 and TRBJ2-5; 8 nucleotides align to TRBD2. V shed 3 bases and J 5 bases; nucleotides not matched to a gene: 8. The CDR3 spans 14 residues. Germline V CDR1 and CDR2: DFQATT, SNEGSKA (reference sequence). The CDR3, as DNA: TGCAGTGCTAGTTCGGGAGGGCCTTGGGAGACCCAGTACTTC. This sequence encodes CSASSGGPWETQYF.

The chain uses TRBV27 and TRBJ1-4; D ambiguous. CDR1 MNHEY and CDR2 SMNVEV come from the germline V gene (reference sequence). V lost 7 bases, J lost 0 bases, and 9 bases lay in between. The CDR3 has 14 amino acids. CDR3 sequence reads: CASKSFSTNEKLFF. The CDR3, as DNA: TGTGCCAGCAAATCCTTCTCAACTAATGAAAAACTGTTTTTT.

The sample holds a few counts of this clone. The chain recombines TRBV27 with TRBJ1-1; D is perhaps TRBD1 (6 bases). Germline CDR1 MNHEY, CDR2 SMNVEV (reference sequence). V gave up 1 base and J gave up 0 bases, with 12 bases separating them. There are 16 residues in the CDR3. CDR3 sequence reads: CASSLFRGGLNTEAFF. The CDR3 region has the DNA TGTGCCAGCAGTTTATTCAGGGGAGGGTTGAACACTGAAGCTTTCTTT.

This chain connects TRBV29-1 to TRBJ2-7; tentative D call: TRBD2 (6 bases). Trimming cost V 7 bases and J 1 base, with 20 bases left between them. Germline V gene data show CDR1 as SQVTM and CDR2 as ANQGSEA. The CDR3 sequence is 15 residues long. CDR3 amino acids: CSARGGSVGSYEQYF. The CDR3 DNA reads TGCAGCGCCCGAGGAGGGTCAGTTGGATCCTACGAGCAGTACTTC.

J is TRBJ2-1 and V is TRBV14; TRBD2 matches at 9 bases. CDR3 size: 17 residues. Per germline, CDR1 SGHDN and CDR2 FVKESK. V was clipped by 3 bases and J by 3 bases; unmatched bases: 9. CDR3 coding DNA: TGTGCCAGCAGCCATACTAGCGGGTCTACTTACTACAATGAGCAGTTCTTC. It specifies CASSHTSGSTYYNEQFF. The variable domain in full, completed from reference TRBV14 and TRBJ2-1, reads EAGVTQFPSHSVIEKGQTVTLRCDPISGHDNLYWYRRVMGKEIKFLLHFVKESKQDESGMPNNRFLAERTGGTYSTLKVQPAELEDSGVYFCASSHTSGSTYYNEQFFGPGTRLTVL.

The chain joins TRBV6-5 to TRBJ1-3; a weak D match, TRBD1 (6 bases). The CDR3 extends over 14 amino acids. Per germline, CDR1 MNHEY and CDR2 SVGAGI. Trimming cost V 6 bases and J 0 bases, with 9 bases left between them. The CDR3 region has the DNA TGTGCCAGCAGACAGGGTCGCTCTGGAAACACCATATATTTT. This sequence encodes CASRQGRSGNTIYF.

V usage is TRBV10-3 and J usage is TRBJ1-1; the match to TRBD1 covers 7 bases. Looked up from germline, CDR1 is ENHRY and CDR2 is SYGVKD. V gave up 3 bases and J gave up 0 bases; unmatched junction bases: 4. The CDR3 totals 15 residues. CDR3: CAISDLTGMNTEAFF. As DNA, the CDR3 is TGTGCCATCAGTGATTTGACAGGGATGAACACTGAAGCTTTCTTT.

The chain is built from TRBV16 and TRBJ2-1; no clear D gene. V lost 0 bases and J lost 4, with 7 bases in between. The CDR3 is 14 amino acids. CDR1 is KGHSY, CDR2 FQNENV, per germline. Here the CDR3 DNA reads TGTGCCAGCAGCCAATCCTCGTCTTACAATGAGCAGTTCTTC. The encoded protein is CASSQSSSYNEQFF.

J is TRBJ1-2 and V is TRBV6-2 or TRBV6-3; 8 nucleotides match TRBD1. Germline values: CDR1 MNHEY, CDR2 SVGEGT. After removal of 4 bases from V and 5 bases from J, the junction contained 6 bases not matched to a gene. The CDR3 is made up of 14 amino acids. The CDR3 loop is CASSWGDRIYGYTF. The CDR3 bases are TGTGCCAGCAGTTGGGGGGACAGGATTTATGGCTACACCTTC.

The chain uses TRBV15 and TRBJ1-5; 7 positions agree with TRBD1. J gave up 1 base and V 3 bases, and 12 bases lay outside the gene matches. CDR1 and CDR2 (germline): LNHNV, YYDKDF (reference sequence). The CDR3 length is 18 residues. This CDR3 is CATSSPGGQWGSNQPQHF. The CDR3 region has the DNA TGTGCCACCAGCAGTCCAGGGGGACAGTGGGGGAGCAATCAGCCCCAGCATTTT.

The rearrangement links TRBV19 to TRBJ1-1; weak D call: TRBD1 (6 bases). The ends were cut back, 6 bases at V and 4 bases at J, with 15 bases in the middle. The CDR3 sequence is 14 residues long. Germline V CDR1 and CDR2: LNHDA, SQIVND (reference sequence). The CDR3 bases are TGTGCCAGTAGACCGTACAGGGAAAGCACTGAAGCTTTCTTT. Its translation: CASRPYRESTEAFF.

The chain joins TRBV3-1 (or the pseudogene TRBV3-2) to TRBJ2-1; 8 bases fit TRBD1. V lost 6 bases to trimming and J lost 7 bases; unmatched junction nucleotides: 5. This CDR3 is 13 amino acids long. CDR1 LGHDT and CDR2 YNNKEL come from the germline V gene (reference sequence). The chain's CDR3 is CASSQGQVNEQFF. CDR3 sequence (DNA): TGTGCCAGCAGTCAGGGACAGGTAAATGAGCAGTTCTTC.

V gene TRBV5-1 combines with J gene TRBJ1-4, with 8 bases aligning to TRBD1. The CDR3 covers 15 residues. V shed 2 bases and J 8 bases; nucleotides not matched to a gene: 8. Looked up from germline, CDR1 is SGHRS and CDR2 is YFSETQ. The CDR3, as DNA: TGCGCCAGCAGCTTTCAGACAGGGGTGGGCGAAAAACTGTTTTTT. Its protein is CASSFQTGVGEKLFF.

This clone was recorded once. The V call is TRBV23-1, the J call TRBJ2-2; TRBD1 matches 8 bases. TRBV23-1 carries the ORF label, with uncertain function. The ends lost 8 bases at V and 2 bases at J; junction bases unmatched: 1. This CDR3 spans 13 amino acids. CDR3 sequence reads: CASDRGNTGELFF. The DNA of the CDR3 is TGCGCCAGCGACAGGGGTAACACCGGGGAGCTGTTTTTT.

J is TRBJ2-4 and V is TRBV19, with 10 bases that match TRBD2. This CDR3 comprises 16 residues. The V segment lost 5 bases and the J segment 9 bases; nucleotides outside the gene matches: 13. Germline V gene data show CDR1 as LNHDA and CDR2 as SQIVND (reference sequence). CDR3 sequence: CASSVTGTSEQSIQYF. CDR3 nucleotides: TGTGCCAGTAGTGTCACCGGGACTAGCGAGCAAAGCATTCAGTACTTC.

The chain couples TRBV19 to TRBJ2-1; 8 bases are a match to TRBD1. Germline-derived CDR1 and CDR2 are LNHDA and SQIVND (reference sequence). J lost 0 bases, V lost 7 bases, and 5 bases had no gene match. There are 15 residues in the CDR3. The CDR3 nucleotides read TGTGCCAGTAAAGAGGACAGGGCCTCCTACAATGAGCAGTTCTTC. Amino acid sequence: CASKEDRASYNEQFF.

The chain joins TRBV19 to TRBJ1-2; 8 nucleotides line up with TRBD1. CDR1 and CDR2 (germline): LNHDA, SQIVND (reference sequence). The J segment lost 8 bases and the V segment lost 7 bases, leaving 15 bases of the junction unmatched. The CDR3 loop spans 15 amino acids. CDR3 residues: CASIDRGALPAGYTF. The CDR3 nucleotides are TGTGCCAGTATCGACAGGGGCGCCCTCCCAGCCGGCTACACCTTC.

The CDR3 sequence is CASSLAGGGDTEAFF. DNA of the CDR3: TGTGCCAGCAGCTTAGCGGGCGGGGGCGACACTGAAGCTTTCTTT. The chain is built from TRBV7-2 and TRBJ1-1; TRBD1 is a possible D gene (6 bases). Trimming took 0 bases from V and 3 from J, leaving 11 bases between them. Germline V CDR1 and CDR2: SGHTA, FQGNSA. The CDR3 runs 15 residues.

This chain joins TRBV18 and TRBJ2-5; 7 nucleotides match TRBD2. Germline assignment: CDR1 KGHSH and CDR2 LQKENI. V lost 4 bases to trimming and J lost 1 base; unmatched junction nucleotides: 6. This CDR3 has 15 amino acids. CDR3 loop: CASSQLAPIQETQYF. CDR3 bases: TGTGCCAGCTCACAACTAGCGCCCATCCAAGAGACCCAGTACTTC.

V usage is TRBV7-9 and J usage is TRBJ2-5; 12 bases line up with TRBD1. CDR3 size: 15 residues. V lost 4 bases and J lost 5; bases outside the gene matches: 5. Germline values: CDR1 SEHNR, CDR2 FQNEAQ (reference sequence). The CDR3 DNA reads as TGTGCCAGCAGCTCCCGGGACAGGGGGCTTGAGACCCAGTACTTC. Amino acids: CASSSRDRGLETQYF.

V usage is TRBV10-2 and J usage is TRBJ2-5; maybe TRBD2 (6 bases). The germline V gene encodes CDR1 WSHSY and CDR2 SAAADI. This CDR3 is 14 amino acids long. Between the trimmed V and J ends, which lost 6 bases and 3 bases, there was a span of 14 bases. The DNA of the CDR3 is TGCGCCAGCAGGCCCGGGACTGTGAAAGAGACCCAGTACTTC. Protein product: CASRPGTVKETQYF.

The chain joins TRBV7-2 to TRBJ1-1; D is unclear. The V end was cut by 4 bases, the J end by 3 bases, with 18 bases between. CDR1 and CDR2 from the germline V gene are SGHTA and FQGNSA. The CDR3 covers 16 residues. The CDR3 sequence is CASSSRSTGGYTEAFF. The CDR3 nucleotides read TGTGCCAGCAGCTCGAGAAGCACGGGTGGCTACACTGAAGCTTTCTTT.

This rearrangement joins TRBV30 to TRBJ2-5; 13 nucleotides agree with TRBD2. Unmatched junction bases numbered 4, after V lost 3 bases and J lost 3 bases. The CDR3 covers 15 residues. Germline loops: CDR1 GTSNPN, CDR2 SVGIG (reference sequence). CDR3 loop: CAWSAGTSGKETQYF. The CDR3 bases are TGTGCCTGGAGCGCCGGGACTAGCGGGAAAGAGACCCAGTACTTC.

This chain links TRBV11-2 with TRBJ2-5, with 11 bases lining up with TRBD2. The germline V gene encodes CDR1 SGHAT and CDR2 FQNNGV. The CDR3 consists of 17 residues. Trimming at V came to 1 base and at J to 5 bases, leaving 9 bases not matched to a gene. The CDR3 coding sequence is TGTGCCAGCAGCTTAGGGGCTAGCGGGGGGATTCAGGAGACCCAGTACTTC. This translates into CASSLGASGGIQETQYF.

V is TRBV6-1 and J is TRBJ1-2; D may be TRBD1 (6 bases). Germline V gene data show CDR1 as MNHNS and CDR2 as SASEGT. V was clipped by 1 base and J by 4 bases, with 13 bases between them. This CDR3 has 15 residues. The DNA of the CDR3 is TGTGCCAGCAGTGAAGGATCCAGGACAGCCTATGGCTACACCTTC. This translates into CASSEGSRTAYGYTF.

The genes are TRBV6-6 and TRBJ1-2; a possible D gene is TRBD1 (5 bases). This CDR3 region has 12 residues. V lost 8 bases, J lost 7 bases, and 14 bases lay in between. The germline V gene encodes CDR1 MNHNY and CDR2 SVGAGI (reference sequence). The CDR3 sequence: CASEDRAIGYTF. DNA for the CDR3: TGTGCCAGCGAAGACAGAGCTATTGGCTACACCTTC.

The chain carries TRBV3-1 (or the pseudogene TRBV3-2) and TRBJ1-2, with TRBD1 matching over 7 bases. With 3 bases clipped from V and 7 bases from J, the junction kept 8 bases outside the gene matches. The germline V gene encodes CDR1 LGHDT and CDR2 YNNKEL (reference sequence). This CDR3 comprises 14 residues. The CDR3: CASSHRTGMAGYTF. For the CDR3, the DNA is TGTGCCAGCAGCCACAGGACAGGTATGGCTGGCTACACCTTC.